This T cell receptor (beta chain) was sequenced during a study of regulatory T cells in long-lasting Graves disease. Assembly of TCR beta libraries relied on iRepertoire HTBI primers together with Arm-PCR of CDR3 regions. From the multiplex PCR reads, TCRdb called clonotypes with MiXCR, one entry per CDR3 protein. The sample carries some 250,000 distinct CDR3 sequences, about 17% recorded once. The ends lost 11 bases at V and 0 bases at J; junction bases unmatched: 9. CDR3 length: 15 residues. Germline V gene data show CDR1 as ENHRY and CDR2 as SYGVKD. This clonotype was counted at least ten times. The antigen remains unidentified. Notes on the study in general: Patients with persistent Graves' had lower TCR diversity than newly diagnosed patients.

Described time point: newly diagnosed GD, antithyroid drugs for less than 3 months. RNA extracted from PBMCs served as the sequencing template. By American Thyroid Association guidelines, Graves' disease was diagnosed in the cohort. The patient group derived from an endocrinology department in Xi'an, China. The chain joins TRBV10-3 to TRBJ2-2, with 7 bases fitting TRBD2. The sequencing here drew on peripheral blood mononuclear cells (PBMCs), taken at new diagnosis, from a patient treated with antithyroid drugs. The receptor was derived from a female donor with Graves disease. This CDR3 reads CASLAETANTGELFF. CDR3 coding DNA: TGTGCCTCCCTAGCGGAAACAGCGAACACCGGGGAGCTGTTTTTT.